The next 4 T cell receptor beta chains were all read from a single sample in a study of T cell responses to AZD1222 COVID-19 vaccine (dated by TCRdb to the early 2020s). This specimen's time point label, per the study, means: about 28 days (+/-7) after the second vaccine dose. Library preparation employed the immunoSEQ multiplex PCR assay. TCRdb took over this immuneACCESS table, retaining in-frame rearrangements with V and J assigned. Such tables are incomplete; in checked studies, under half of the missing clones stem from an unresolved V gene, and the remainder is unexplained. A total of 150,000 or so clones appear in this sample, 75% to 90% of them only once. The top ten clones comprise about 8.9% of the sample. The specimen comprised peripheral blood, sampled 28 days after the second AZD1222 dose. Every receptor here comes from an adult who received the AZD1222 COVID-19 vaccine.

The chain carries TRBV28 and TRBJ1-1; 10 bases align to TRBD1. This CDR3 comprises 15 residues. Trimming removed 1 base from V and 6 bases from J; junction bases left unmatched: 5. The germline CDR1 and CDR2 sequences are MDHEN and SYDVKM. CDR3 in amino acids: CASSLSGQGGPEAFF. DNA for the CDR3: TGTGCCAGCAGTTTATCCGGACAGGGGGGGCCTGAAGCTTTCTTT. The complete variable domain, with remaining parts taken from reference TRBV28 and TRBJ1-1, reads DVKVTQSSRYLVKRTGEKVFLECVQDMDHENMFWYRQDPGLGLRLIYFSYDVKMKEKGDIPEGYSVSREKKERFSLILESASTNQTSMYLCASSLSGQGGPEAFFGQGTRLTVV.

The V gene is TRBV7-2, the J gene TRBJ2-1, with 9 bases lining up with TRBD1. CDR3 length equals 14 residues. Germline values: CDR1 SGHTA, CDR2 FQGNSA. V lost 5 bases and J lost 4; bases outside the gene matches: 3. The CDR3 region has the DNA TGTGCCAGCAGCCCCGGGACAGGGTACAATGAGCAGTTCTTC. This codes for CASSPGTGYNEQFF.

The chain recombines TRBV7-2 with TRBJ1-6; D is possibly TRBD1 (5 bases). The V gene's germline CDR1 is SGHTA and CDR2 FQGNSA. The CDR3 spans 14 residues. Trimming left V 2 bases short and J 7 bases short, with 9 bases between. The CDR3 region has the DNA TGTGCCAGCAGCTTATTGGGGGTGAATTCACCCCTCCACTTT. Encoded protein: CASSLLGVNSPLHF.

The chain employs TRBV6-1 and TRBJ1-3, with D perhaps TRBD1 (5 bases). V lost 2 bases to trimming and J lost 6 bases, with 11 bases between them. Germline CDR1 reads MNHNS; CDR2 reads SASEGT. The CDR3 totals 14 residues. CDR3 sequence (DNA): TGTGCCAGCAGTGAATGGGGGTATGAAAACACCATATATTTT. Its protein product is CASSEWGYENTIYF.